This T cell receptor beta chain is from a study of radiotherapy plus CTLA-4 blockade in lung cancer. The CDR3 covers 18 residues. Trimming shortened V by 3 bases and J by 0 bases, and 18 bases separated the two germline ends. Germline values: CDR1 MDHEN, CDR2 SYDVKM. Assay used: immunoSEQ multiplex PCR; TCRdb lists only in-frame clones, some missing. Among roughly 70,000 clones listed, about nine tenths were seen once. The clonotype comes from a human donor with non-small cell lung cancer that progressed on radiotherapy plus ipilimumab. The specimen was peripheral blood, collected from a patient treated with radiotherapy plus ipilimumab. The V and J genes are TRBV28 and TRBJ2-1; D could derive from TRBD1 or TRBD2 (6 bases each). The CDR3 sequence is CASSFIVSGAFSYNEQFF. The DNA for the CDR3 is TGTGCCAGCAGTTTTATAGTCTCGGGGGCCTTCTCCTACAATGAGCAGTTCTTC.